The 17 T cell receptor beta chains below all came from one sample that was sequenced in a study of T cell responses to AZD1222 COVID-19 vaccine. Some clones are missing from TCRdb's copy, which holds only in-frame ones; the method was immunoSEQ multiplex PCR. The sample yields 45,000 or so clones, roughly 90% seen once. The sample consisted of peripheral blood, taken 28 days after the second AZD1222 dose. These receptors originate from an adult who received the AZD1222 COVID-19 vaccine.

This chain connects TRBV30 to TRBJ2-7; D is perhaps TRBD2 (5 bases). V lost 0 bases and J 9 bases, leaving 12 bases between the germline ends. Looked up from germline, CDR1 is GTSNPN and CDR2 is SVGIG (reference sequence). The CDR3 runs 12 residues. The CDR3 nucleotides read TGTGCCTGGAGTGTATCACAACTAGGGCAGTACTTC. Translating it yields CAWSVSQLGQYF.

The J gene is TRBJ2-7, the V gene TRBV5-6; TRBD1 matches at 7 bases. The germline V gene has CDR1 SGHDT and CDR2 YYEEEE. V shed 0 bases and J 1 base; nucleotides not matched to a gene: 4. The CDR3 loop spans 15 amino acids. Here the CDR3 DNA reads TGTGCCAGCAGCTTGGTCGGCAGGGGGTCCTACGAGCAGTACTTC. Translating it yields CASSLVGRGSYEQYF.

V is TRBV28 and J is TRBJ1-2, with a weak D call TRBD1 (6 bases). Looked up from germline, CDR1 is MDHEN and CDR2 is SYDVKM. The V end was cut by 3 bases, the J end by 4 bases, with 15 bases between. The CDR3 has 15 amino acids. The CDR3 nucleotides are TGTGCCAGCAGTTTGGGGGGACAAACCCTCTATGGCTACACCTTC. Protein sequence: CASSLGGQTLYGYTF.

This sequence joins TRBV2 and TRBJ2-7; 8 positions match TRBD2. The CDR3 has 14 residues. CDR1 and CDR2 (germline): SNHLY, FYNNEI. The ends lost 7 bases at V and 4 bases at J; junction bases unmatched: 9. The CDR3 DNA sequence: TGTGCCAGCATCCTTAGCGGGACCGTGTACGAGCAGTACTTC. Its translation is CASILSGTVYEQYF.

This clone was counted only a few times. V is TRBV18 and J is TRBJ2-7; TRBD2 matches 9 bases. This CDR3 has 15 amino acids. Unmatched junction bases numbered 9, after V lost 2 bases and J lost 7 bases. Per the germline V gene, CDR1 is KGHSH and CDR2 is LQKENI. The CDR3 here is CASSPLAGGPGEQYF. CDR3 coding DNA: TGTGCCAGCTCACCATTGGCGGGAGGGCCCGGGGAGCAGTACTTC.

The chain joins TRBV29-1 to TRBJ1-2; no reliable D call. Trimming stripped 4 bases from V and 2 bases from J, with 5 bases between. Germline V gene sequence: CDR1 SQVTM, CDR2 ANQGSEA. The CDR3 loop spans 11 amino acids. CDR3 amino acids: CSVGKNYGYTF. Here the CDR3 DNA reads TGCAGCGTTGGAAAAAACTATGGCTACACCTTC.

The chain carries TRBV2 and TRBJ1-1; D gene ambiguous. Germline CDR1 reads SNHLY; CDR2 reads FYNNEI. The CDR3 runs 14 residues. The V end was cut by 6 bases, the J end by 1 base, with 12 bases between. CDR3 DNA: TGTGCCAGCAGCCACCTTCCCGAGAACACTGAAGCTTTCTTT. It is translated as CASSHLPENTEAFF.

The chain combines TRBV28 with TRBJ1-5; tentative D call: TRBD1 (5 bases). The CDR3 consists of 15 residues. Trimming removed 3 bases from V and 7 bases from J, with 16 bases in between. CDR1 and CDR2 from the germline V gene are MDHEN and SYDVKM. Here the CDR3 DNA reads TGTGCCAGCAGTTTCCCCGGGGGGGAGACCCAGCCCCAGCATTTT. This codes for CASSFPGGETQPQHF.

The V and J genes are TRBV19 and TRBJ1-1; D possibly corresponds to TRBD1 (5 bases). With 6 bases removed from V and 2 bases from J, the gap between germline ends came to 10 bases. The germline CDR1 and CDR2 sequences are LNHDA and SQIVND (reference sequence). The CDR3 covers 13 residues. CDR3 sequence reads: CASSWQGNTEAFF. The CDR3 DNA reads TGTGCCAGTAGCTGGCAGGGTAACACTGAAGCTTTCTTT.

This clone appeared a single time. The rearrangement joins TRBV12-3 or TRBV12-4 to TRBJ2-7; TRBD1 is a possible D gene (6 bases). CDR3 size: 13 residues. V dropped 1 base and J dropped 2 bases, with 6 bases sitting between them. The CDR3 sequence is CASSLGGPYEQYF. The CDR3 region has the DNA TGTGCCAGCAGTTTAGGGGGGCCCTACGAGCAGTACTTC.

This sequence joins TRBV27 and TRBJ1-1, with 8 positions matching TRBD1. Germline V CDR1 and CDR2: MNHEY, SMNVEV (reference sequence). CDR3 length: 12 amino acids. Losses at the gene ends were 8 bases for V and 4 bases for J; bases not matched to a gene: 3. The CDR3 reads CASGQGFTEAFF. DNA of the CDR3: TGTGCCAGCGGACAGGGTTTCACTGAAGCTTTCTTT.

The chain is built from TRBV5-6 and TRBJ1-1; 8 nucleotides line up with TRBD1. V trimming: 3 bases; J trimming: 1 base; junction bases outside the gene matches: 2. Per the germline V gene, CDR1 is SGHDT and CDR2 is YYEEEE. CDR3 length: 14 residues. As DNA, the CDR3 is TGTGCCAGCAGCTATGGGACAGGGAACACTGAAGCTTTCTTT. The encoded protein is CASSYGTGNTEAFF.

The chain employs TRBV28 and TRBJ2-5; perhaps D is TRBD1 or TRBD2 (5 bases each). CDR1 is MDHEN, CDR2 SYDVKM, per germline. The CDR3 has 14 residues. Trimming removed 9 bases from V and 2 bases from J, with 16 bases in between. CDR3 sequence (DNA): TGTGCCAGTGGGGGTTTTGGGGTTCAAGAGACCCAGTACTTC. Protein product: CASGGFGVQETQYF.

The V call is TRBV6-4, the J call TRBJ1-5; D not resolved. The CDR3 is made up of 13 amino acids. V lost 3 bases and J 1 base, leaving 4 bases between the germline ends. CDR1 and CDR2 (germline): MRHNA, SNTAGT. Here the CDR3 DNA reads TGTGCCAGCAGTGAGGGGAGCAATCAGCCCCAGCATTTT. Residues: CASSEGSNQPQHF.

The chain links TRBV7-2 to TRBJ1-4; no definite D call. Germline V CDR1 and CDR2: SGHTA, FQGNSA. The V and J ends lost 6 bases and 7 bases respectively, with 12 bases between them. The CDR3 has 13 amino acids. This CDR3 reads CASSAQRGEKLFF. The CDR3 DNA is TGTGCCAGCAGTGCGCAACGGGGTGAAAAACTGTTTTTT.

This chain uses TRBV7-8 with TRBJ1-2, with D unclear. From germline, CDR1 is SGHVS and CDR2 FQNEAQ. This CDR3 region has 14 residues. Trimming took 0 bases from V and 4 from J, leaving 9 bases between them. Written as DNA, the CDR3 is TGTGCCAGCAGCTTAGCGAGGCAGACCTATGGCTACACCTTC. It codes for CASSLARQTYGYTF. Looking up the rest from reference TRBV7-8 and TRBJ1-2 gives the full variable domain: GAGVSQSPRYKVAKRGQDVALRCDPISGHVSLFWYQQALGQGPEFLTYFQNEAQLDKSGLPSDRFFAERPEGSVSTLKIQRTQQEDSAVYLCASSLARQTYGYTFGSGTRLTVV.

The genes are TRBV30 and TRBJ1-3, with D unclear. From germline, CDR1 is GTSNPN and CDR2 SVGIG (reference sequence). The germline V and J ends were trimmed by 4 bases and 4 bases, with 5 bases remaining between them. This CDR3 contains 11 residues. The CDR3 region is CAWNEGNTIYF. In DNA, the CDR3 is TGTGCCTGGAACGAGGGAAACACCATATATTTT.